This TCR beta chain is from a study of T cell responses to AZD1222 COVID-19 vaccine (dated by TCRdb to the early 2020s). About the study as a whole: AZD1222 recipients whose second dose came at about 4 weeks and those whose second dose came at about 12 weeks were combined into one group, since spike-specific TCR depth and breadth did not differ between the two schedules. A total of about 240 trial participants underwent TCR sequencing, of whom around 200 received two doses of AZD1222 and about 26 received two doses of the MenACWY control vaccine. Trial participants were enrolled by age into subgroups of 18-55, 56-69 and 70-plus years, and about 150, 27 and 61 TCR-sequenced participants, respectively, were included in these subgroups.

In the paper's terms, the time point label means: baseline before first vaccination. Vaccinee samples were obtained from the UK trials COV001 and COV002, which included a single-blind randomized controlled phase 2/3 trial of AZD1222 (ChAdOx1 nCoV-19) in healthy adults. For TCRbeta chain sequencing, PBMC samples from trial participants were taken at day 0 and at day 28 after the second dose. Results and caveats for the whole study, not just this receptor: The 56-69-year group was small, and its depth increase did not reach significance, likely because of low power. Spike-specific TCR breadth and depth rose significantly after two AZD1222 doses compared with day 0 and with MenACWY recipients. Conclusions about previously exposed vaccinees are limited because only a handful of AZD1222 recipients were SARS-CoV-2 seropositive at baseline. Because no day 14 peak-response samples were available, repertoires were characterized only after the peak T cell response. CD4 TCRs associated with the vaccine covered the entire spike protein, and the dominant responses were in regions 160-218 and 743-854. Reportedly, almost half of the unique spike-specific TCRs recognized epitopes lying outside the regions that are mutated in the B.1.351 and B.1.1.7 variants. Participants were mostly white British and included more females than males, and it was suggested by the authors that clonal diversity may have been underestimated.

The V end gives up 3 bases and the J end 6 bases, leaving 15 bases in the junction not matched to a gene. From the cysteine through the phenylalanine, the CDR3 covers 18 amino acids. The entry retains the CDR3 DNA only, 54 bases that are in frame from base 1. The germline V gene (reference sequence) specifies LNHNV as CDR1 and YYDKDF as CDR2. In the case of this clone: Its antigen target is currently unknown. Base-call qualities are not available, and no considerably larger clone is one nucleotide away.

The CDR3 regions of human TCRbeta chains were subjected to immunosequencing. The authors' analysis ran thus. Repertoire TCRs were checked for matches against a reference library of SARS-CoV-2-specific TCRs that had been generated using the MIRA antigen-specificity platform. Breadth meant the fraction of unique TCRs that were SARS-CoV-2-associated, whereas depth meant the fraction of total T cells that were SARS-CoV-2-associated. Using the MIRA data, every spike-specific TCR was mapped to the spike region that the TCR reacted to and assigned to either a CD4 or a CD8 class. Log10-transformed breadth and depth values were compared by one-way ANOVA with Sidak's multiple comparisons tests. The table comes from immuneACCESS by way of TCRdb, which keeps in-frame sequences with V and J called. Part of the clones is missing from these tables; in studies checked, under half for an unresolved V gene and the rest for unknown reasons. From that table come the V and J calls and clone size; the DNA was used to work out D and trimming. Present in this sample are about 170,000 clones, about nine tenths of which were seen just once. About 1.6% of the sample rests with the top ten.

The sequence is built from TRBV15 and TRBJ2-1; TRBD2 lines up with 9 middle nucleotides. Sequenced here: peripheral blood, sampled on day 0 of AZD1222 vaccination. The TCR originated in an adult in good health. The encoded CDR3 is CATSRRKNSGSRGNEQFF. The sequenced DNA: TGTGCCACCAGCAGGCGAAAAAATAGCGGGAGTCGGGGCAATGAGCAGTTCTTC.